A selection of T cell receptor beta chains follows, all from one sample in a study of blood T cell repertoires in COVID-19. TCRdb's table, derived via immunoSEQ multiplex PCR, lists solely in-frame clones and lacks some. The repertoire has over 150,000 clones, 76% of them found once; the top ten carry 3.7%. Sequencing was done on a sample of peripheral blood. Receptors originate from a woman aged 80 or over with acute or convalescent COVID-19. The CDR3 runs from the conserved cysteine through the conserved F or W. The D gene is left open where the match is weak. Rows may omit the clone size; those that give it use once, few, many or a size class.

j_gene: TRBJ1-1
d_gene: NA
abundance: NA
v_gene: TRBV6-2/TRBV6-3
CDR3nt: TGTGCCAGCAGTTACTTGGTGGGGAGCACTGAAGCTTTCTTT
CDR3aa: CASSYLVGSTEAFF

j_gene: TRBJ1-3
d_gene: NA
abundance: NA
v_gene: TRBV7-9
CDR3nt: TGTGCCAGCACGGTCAGAAACACCATATATTTT
CDR3aa: CASTVRNTIYF

j_gene: TRBJ2-7
d_gene: NA
abundance: NA
v_gene: TRBV3-1/TRBV3-2
CDR3nt: TGTGCCAGCAGCCAAAGGGGGGGTAACCGTGACGAGCAGTACTTC
CDR3aa: CASSQRGGNRDEQYF

j_gene: TRBJ1-1
d_gene: NA
abundance: once
v_gene: TRBV9
CDR3nt: TGTGCCAGCAGCGTAGATTTGAGTAGCGCTGAAGCTTTCTTT
CDR3aa: CASSVDLSSAEAFF

j_gene: TRBJ2-3
d_gene: TRBD2
abundance: NA
v_gene: TRBV11-1
CDR3nt: TGTGCCAGCAGCGCCATGGGGGGGAGCTTACTGCAGGGGTATTTT
CDR3aa: CASSAMGGSLLQGYF

j_gene: TRBJ2-1
d_gene: NA
abundance: NA
v_gene: TRBV4-2
CDR3nt: TGTGCCAGCAGCCAAGATTCGGGGTCAAGGCTAGCACCCTCGGCCTACAATGAGCAGTTCTTC
CDR3aa: CASSQDSGSRLAPSAYNEQFF

j_gene: TRBJ2-3
d_gene: NA
abundance: NA
v_gene: TRBV13
CDR3nt: TGTGCCAGCAGCTCGGACTGGGAACGGAGCACAGATACGCAGTATTTT
CDR3aa: CASSSDWERSTDTQYF

j_gene: TRBJ2-3
d_gene: NA
abundance: NA
v_gene: TRBV27
CDR3nt: TGTGCCAGCAGTTTTGCGGGGTGGGCGGGAGATACGCAGTATTTT
CDR3aa: CASSFAGWAGDTQYF

j_gene: TRBJ2-1
d_gene: NA
abundance: NA
v_gene: TRBV2
CDR3nt: TGTGCCAGCACTACAATACTAGCTACACAGTTCTTC
CDR3aa: CASTTILATQFF

j_gene: TRBJ2-1
d_gene: TRBD2
abundance: NA
v_gene: TRBV7-6
CDR3nt: TGCTCTGACGCGGGAGCGCAGTTCTTC
CDR3aa: CSDAGAQFF

j_gene: TRBJ1-3
d_gene: NA
abundance: NA
v_gene: TRBV7-9
CDR3nt: TGTGCCAGCAGCTTAGTTAACCGTCCGGGAAACTCTGGAAACACCATATATTTT
CDR3aa: CASSLVNRPGNSGNTIYF

j_gene: TRBJ2-1
d_gene: TRBD1
abundance: NA
v_gene: TRBV5-4
CDR3nt: TGTGCCAGCAGCTTCGGAGGACAGGGGCCCAATGAGCAGTTCTTC
CDR3aa: CASSFGGQGPNEQFF

j_gene: TRBJ2-2
d_gene: NA
abundance: few
v_gene: TRBV24-1
CDR3nt: TGTGCCACCAGTGACCCCGCGAGAAACACCGGGGAGCTGTTTTTT
CDR3aa: CATSDPARNTGELFF

j_gene: TRBJ2-5
d_gene: NA
abundance: NA
v_gene: TRBV5-4
CDR3nt: TGTGCCAGCAGCTACCAAGCACAGGGTTTGGAGACCCAGTACTTC
CDR3aa: CASSYQAQGLETQYF

j_gene: TRBJ2-5
d_gene: TRBD2
abundance: NA
v_gene: TRBV9
CDR3nt: TGTGCCAGCAGCGTGGGACTAGCGGGAGGGGAAGAGACCCAGTACTTC
CDR3aa: CASSVGLAGGEETQYF

j_gene: TRBJ1-1
d_gene: NA
abundance: NA
v_gene: TRBV7-2
CDR3nt: TGTGCCAGCAGCCCAAACAGGGCGGTGAACACTGAAGCTTTCTTT
CDR3aa: CASSPNRAVNTEAFF

j_gene: TRBJ1-2
d_gene: NA
abundance: NA
v_gene: TRBV2
CDR3nt: TGTGCCAGCACCTCGGGGGAGGGTAACGGGGACTATGGCTACACCTTC
CDR3aa: CASTSGEGNGDYGYTF

j_gene: TRBJ2-3
d_gene: NA
abundance: once
v_gene: TRBV4-3
CDR3nt: TGCGCCAGCAGCCAACTATCTAGCACAGATACGCAGTATTTT
CDR3aa: CASSQLSSTDTQYF

j_gene: TRBJ2-5
d_gene: TRBD1
abundance: NA
v_gene: TRBV5-8
CDR3nt: TGTGCCAGCAGTTCGGACAGGGGGCGCCAAGAGACCCAGTACTTC
CDR3aa: CASSSDRGRQETQYF

j_gene: TRBJ2-3
d_gene: NA
abundance: NA
v_gene: TRBV20-1
CDR3nt: TGCAGTGCTAGTGGGCGGTCTAGCACAGATACGCAGTATTTT
CDR3aa: CSASGRSSTDTQYF

j_gene: TRBJ1-1
d_gene: TRBD1
abundance: NA
v_gene: TRBV7-3
CDR3nt: TGTGCCAGCAGCATGACAGGGGGCACTGAAGCTTTCTTT
CDR3aa: CASSMTGGTEAFF

j_gene: TRBJ2-7
d_gene: NA
abundance: NA
v_gene: TRBV9
CDR3nt: TGTGCCAGCAGCGTAGGTCTTGTTAGCGGCGAGCAGTACTTC
CDR3aa: CASSVGLVSGEQYF

j_gene: TRBJ1-2
d_gene: NA
abundance: NA
v_gene: TRBV20-1
CDR3nt: TGCAGTGCTACTGACCCGGGAAAATATGGCTACACCTTC
CDR3aa: CSATDPGKYGYTF

j_gene: TRBJ2-2
d_gene: TRBD1
abundance: NA
v_gene: TRBV5-1
CDR3nt: TGCGCCAGCAGCCTACCGACAGGGCGCACCGGGGAGCTGTTTTTT
CDR3aa: CASSLPTGRTGELFF

j_gene: TRBJ2-7
d_gene: TRBD1
abundance: NA
v_gene: TRBV7-9
CDR3nt: TGTGCCAGCAGCTTACAAGCCGGGACAGGGACCCCTTACGAGCAGTACTTC
CDR3aa: CASSLQAGTGTPYEQYF

j_gene: TRBJ2-5
d_gene: TRBD1
abundance: NA
v_gene: TRBV5-1
CDR3nt: TGCGCCAGCAGCCCTGGACAGGGCGGAGAGACCCAGTACTTC
CDR3aa: CASSPGQGGETQYF

j_gene: TRBJ2-5
d_gene: NA
abundance: NA
v_gene: TRBV9
CDR3nt: TGTGCCAGCAGCGTACCGGGGAGGGAGACCCAGTACTTC
CDR3aa: CASSVPGRETQYF